Below, 19 T cell receptor beta chains from the same sample are listed, as sequenced in a study of a mutant IDH1 vaccine in newly diagnosed glioma. Their recognized antigens are unknown. Repertoires were generated with immunoSEQ multiplex PCR, while TCRdb's copy carries only in-frame clones and drops some. This sample has under 70,000 clones, with roughly four fifths found just once. Time point described: week 5, during vaccination. It was 300 ug of mutant IDH1 20-mer peptide that made up each vaccine dose, given with topical imiquimod. The source was PBMCs, collected from a glioma patient whose treatment included an IDH1 peptide vaccine. These receptor sequences come from a woman in her 50s with glioma.

V and J are TRBV29-1 and TRBJ1-2; 8 bases are a match to TRBD1. The CDR3 consists of 12 residues. Per germline, CDR1 SQVTM and CDR2 ANQGSEA. V was clipped by 7 bases and J by 8 bases; unmatched bases: 9. The CDR3, as DNA: TGCAGCGGGGACAGGACCGTGGAGGGCTACACCTTC. It specifies CSGDRTVEGYTF.

In this sample, this clone turned up once. The chain carries TRBV4-1 and TRBJ2-3, with 14 bases fitting TRBD2. Unmatched junction bases numbered 9, after V lost 4 bases and J lost 0 bases. The CDR3 contains 19 residues. Germline assignment: CDR1 MGHRA and CDR2 YSYEKL. This CDR3 reads CASSLSPRLAGGSTDTQYF. DNA of the CDR3: TGCGCCAGCAGCCTAAGTCCCCGACTAGCGGGGGGGAGCACAGATACGCAGTATTTT.

The sample holds a few counts of this clone. The chain couples TRBV7-2 to TRBJ2-1; possible D gene TRBD2, 6 bases. V gave up 5 bases and J gave up 6 bases, with 11 bases separating them. The CDR3 length is 13 residues. CDR1 is SGHTA, CDR2 FQGNSA, per germline. Here the CDR3 reads CASSQRALNEQFF. The DNA for the CDR3 is TGTGCCAGCAGCCAGCGGGCGCTCAATGAGCAGTTCTTC.

This clone has only a few counts. Within the sample, other DNA sequences also encode this same CDR3. The chain combines TRBV9 with TRBJ1-5; D remains ambiguous. V lost 0 bases to trimming and J lost 1 base, with 5 bases between them. Per the germline V gene, CDR1 is SGDLS and CDR2 is YYNGEE. The CDR3 sequence is 14 residues long. For the CDR3, the DNA is TGTGCCAGCAGCGTAGACGGCAGCAATCAGCCCCAGCATTTT. It yields the protein CASSVDGSNQPQHF. The variable domain in full, with the rest retrieved from reference TRBV9 and TRBJ1-5, is DSGVTQTPKHLITATGQRVTLRCSPRSGDLSVYWYQQSLDQGLQFLIQYYNGEERAKGNILERFSAQQFPDLHSELNLSSLELGDSALYFCASSVDGSNQPQHFGDGTRLSIL.

The V call is TRBV9, the J call TRBJ2-3, with TRBD2 matching 7 bases. With V trimmed by 0 bases and J by 4 bases, 8 bases remained unmatched. Germline CDR1 reads SGDLS; CDR2 reads YYNGEE. This CDR3 spans 16 amino acids. The DNA for the CDR3 is TGTGCCAGCAGCGTAGTTCCAGCGGGGAGCTCAGATACGCAGTATTTT. This codes for CASSVVPAGSSDTQYF.

CDR3 sequence: CASSPLEIYTDTQYF. DNA for the CDR3: TGTGCCAGCAGCCCCCTAGAGATTTACACAGATACGCAGTATTTT. V and J are TRBV5-4 and TRBJ2-3; D is undetermined. Germline V gene data show CDR1 as SGHNT and CDR2 as YYREEE (reference sequence). Trimming took off 4 bases at V and 2 bases at J, with 14 bases between the two ends. The CDR3 is made up of 15 amino acids.

This clone was counted between two and nine times. V gene TRBV5-1 combines with J gene TRBJ2-2; tentative D call: TRBD2 (6 bases). Germline V gene sequence: CDR1 SGHRS, CDR2 YFSETQ. CDR3 length equals 15 residues. V lost 3 bases and J 4 bases, leaving 13 bases between the germline ends. CDR3: CASSSLAESTGELFF. The CDR3 DNA sequence: TGCGCCAGCAGCTCTTTAGCGGAATCCACCGGGGAGCTGTTTTTT.

The rearrangement joins TRBV6-5 to TRBJ1-5; no clear D gene. There are 13 residues in the CDR3. The germline CDR1 and CDR2 sequences are MNHEY and SVGAGI. Trimming shortened V by 7 bases and J by 7 bases, and 14 bases separated the two germline ends. CDR3 region: CASTPGMGQPQHF. CDR3 DNA: TGTGCCAGCACCCCCGGGATGGGACAGCCCCAGCATTTT.

The chain links TRBV2 to TRBJ2-2, with D possibly being TRBD1 or TRBD2 (5 bases each). V dropped 4 bases and J dropped 4 bases, with 13 bases sitting between them. The germline CDR1 and CDR2 sequences are SNHLY and FYNNEI. The CDR3 has 15 amino acids. The DNA of the CDR3 is TGTGCCAGCAGTGGACGGGGCAGGAGCACCGGGGAGCTGTTTTTT. It yields the protein CASSGRGRSTGELFF.

The chain uses TRBV7-6 and TRBJ1-4, with a weak D call TRBD1 (5 bases). The CDR3 covers 17 residues. The V end lost 0 bases, the J end lost 5 bases, and 16 bases lay between the germline ends. Germline CDR1 SGHVS, CDR2 FNYEAQ. CDR3 DNA sequence: TGTGCCAGCAGCTTAGCGGAGGCAGGGAAGTTCAATGAAAAACTGTTTTTT. Its protein is CASSLAEAGKFNEKLFF.

This clone has just one count. At one boundary the junction diverges from the germline segment, which might be a read error. The rearrangement uses TRBV7-7 and TRBJ2-5; 7 bases align to TRBD1. Germline values: CDR1 SSHAT, CDR2 FNYEAQ (reference sequence). This CDR3 comprises 14 residues. CDR3 loop: CASSRAGGQETQYF. CDR3 bases: TGTGCTAGCAGCCGTGCAGGGGGCCAAGAGACCCAGTACTTC.

This clone was found once. The chain uses TRBV6-6 and TRBJ2-5; D not certain. The CDR3 is 11 amino acids. The V gene lost 6 bases and the J gene lost 5 bases, with 7 bases spanning the gap. In germline, CDR1 is MNHNY, CDR2 SVGAGI (reference sequence). In DNA, the CDR3 is TGTGCCAGCAGCGTTCTTGAGACCCAGTACTTC. It codes for CASSVLETQYF.

In this sample, this clone turned up once. The chain joins TRBV19 to TRBJ2-1; no clear D. V lost 5 bases to trimming and J lost 8 bases, with 7 bases between them. Germline CDR1 reads LNHDA; CDR2 reads SQIVND (reference sequence). The CDR3 totals 11 residues. Here the CDR3 reads CASSLQYEQFF. The CDR3 nucleotides are TGTGCCAGTAGTCTACAGTATGAGCAGTTCTTC.

This clone showed up just a few times. The gene calls are TRBV29-1 and TRBJ1-1; the D gene is possibly TRBD1 (6 bases). This CDR3 contains 14 residues. The V end was cut by 2 bases, the J end by 3 bases, with 13 bases between. The germline CDR1 and CDR2 sequences are SQVTM and ANQGSEA. This CDR3 reads CSVESSDSHTEAFF. CDR3 coding DNA: TGCAGCGTTGAAAGTTCGGACAGCCACACTGAAGCTTTCTTT.

The rearrangement uses TRBV7-8 and TRBJ2-7, with D perhaps assigned TRBD1 or TRBD2 (5 bases each). Trimming removed 2 bases at V and 4 bases at J, with 15 bases between. The CDR3 contains 15 residues. Germline CDR1 reads SGHVS; CDR2 reads FQNEAQ. CDR3: CASSLTRDPRYEQYF. CDR3 coding DNA: TGTGCCAGCAGCTTAACCCGGGACCCTAGATACGAGCAGTACTTC. Filled out from reference TRBV7-8 and TRBJ2-7, the complete variable domain reads GAGVSQSPRYKVAKRGQDVALRCDPISGHVSLFWYQQALGQGPEFLTYFQNEAQLDKSGLPSDRFFAERPEGSVSTLKIQRTQQEDSAVYLCASSLTRDPRYEQYFGPGTRLTVT.

CDR3: CASSFGGRYEQYF. The CDR3, as DNA: TGTGCCAGCAGCTTCGGCGGGCGCTACGAGCAGTACTTC. This chain uses TRBV14 with TRBJ2-7; weak D call: TRBD2 (5 bases). V was pared by 5 bases and J by 3 bases, with 11 bases between. Per germline, CDR1 SGHDN and CDR2 FVKESK. This CDR3 spans 13 amino acids.

This clone was seen more than once but under ten times. The chain uses TRBV6-6 and TRBJ1-5, with D possibly TRBD1 on 5 matching bases. Germline values: CDR1 MNHNY, CDR2 SVGAGI (reference sequence). Trimming took 4 bases from V and 6 from J, leaving 13 bases between them. The CDR3 is made up of 14 amino acids. The CDR3 DNA is TGTGCCAGCAGTTCCCAGGGTGGTAGTCAGCCCCAGCATTTT. It codes for CASSSQGGSQPQHF.

The CDR3 nucleotides read TGTGCCAGCAGCTTAATAGCGGGGGGCCTTTACGAGCAGTACTTC. Protein sequence: CASSLIAGGLYEQYF. This chain uses TRBV13 with TRBJ2-7; 10 bases are a match to TRBD2. The CDR3 is made up of 15 amino acids. Trimming removed 2 bases from V and 4 bases from J; junction bases left unmatched: 5. Germline-derived CDR1 and CDR2 are PRHDT and FYEKMQ (reference sequence). Based on the CDR3 plus reference TRBV13 and TRBJ2-7, the full variable domain is AAGVIQSPRHLIKEKRETATLKCYPIPRHDTVYWYQQGPGQDPQFLISFYEKMQSDKGSIPDRFSAQQFSDYHSELNMSSLELGDSALYFCASSLIAGGLYEQYFGPGTRLTVT.

This chain uses TRBV4-2 with TRBJ2-1, with a tentative D call TRBD1 (6 bases). From germline, CDR1 is LGHNA and CDR2 YNFKEQ. V gave up 0 bases and J gave up 0 bases, with 21 bases separating them. The CDR3 spans 20 residues. The DNA of the CDR3 is TGTGCCAGCAGCCAAGATGTGGGGTTCAGGGGCCCCCTCTCCTACAATGAGCAGTTCTTC. It translates to CASSQDVGFRGPLSYNEQFF.